This entry describes one T cell receptor (beta chain). PCR was performed a second time for about 6 to 12 cycles using a sample-barcoded 5' primer and a J-beta primer mix. Individual samples furnished no less than 2.5 million CDR3-containing paired-end reads apiece. From the 5' RACE reads, TCRdb called clonotypes with MiXCR, one entry per CDR3 protein. This table holds hundreds of thousands of distinct CDR3 sequences, around 48% found once. The record originates from a study of blood T cells in healthy people across ages. Deletions cut 7 bases from V and 2 bases from J, with 15 bases between. The CDR3 contains 13 residues. Germline CDR1 DFQATT, CDR2 SNEGSKA (reference sequence).

The chain combines TRBV20-1 with TRBJ2-7; maybe TRBD2 (5 bases). This TCR came from a man at least 80 years old in good health. The material sequenced was blood. The CDR3 nucleotides read TGCAGTGGGATACCGGGGAGCCCCTACGAGCAGTACTTC. As protein: CSGIPGSPYEQYF.